Listed below are T cell receptor beta chains from one sample, sequenced in a study of blood T cell repertoires in COVID-19. Repertoires were generated with immunoSEQ multiplex PCR, while TCRdb's copy carries only in-frame clones and drops some. The top ten clones hold roughly 27% of a sample with around 60,000 clones, roughly 71% of them seen once. Material: peripheral blood. The receptors come from a woman older than 75 with acute or convalescent COVID-19. Each CDR3 is given with its conserved first and last residue. The order of the fields is clone size, J gene, V gene, D gene, CDR3 protein, CDR3 DNA. D genes are given only for firm matches. Only part of the rows carry a size: once, few, many, or a class if the clone is expanded.

.	TRBJ2-3	TRBV27	.	CASSLAGTDTQYF	TGTGCCAGCAGTTTAGCCGGGACAGATACGCAGTATTTT
few	TRBJ2-5	TRBV30	.	CAWTGQWETQYF	TGTGCCTGGACGGGACAATGGGAGACCCAGTACTTC
.	TRBJ2-5	TRBV7-9	.	CASSSGLAWEQETQYF	TGTGCCAGCAGCTCGGGACTGGCCTGGGAACAAGAGACCCAGTACTTC
once	TRBJ2-1	TRBV6-5	TRBD2	CASQASGSYNEQFF	TGTGCCAGCCAGGCTAGCGGGAGCTACAATGAGCAGTTCTTC
once	TRBJ2-7	TRBV19	TRBD1	CASKDRASYEQYF	TGTGCCAGCAAAGACAGGGCCTCCTACGAGCAGTACTTC
.	TRBJ1-1	TRBV29-1	TRBD1	CSVEDEQGTGLPEAFF	TGCAGCGTTGAAGATGAGCAAGGGACAGGGCTCCCTGAAGCTTTCTTT
many	TRBJ2-7	TRBV2	.	CASSGLRTAIYEQYF	TGTGCCAGCAGTGGCCTACGGACAGCCATATACGAGCAGTACTTC
.	TRBJ2-6	TRBV7-9	.	CASSLRVSGANVLTF	TGTGCCAGCAGCTTAAGAGTCTCTGGGGCCAACGTCCTGACTTTC
.	TRBJ1-5	TRBV2	.	CASSRSRGEAQPQHF	TGTGCCAGCAGCAGGAGCAGGGGCGAGGCGCAGCCCCAGCATTTT
.	TRBJ1-1	TRBV19	TRBD1	CASSTRPEMTGKLMNTEAFF	TGTGCCAGTAGTACACGACCCGAAATGACAGGGAAGCTTATGAACACTGAAGCTTTCTTT
.	TRBJ2-5	TRBV5-1	TRBD1	CASRGIGTGGQETQYF	TGCGCCAGCAGAGGGATCGGGACAGGGGGACAAGAGACCCAGTACTTC
.	TRBJ1-4	TRBV10-3	.	CAISDSVTESEKLFF	TGTGCCATCAGTGACTCCGTAACCGAAAGCGAAAAACTGTTTTTT
.	TRBJ2-7	TRBV5-1	TRBD2	CASSPSGSGRSYEQYF	TGCGCCAGCAGCCCCTCGGGTAGCGGGAGGTCCTACGAGCAGTACTTC
.	TRBJ2-2	TRBV7-9	.	CASSPRVPGELFF	TGTGCCAGCAGCCCCAGGGTTCCCGGGGAGCTGTTTTTT
.	TRBJ2-2	TRBV19	.	CASRVDMHTGELFF	TGTGCCAGTAGGGTAGACATGCACACCGGGGAGCTGTTTTTT
.	TRBJ2-3	TRBV12-5	TRBD2	CASGLAITSGSSDTQYF	TGTGCTAGTGGTTTGGCCATTACTAGCGGGAGTTCAGATACGCAGTATTTT
few	TRBJ2-7	TRBV12-3/TRBV12-4	.	CASSFQGGYEQYF	TGTGCCAGCAGTTTCCAGGGGGGCTACGAGCAGTACTTC
.	TRBJ1-5	TRBV7-3	.	CASRSSAPNQPQHF	TGTGCCAGCAGGTCGAGCGCCCCTAATCAGCCCCAGCATTTT
.	TRBJ1-6	TRBV6-4	.	CASSDLSLSPLHF	TGTGCCAGCAGTGACCTCAGTTTATCACCCCTCCACTTT
many	TRBJ2-2	TRBV19	.	CASSIVPPTGELFF	TGTGCCAGTAGTATAGTTCCCCCGACCGGGGAGCTGTTTTTT
.	TRBJ2-3	TRBV4-3	TRBD2	CASSQETRGTSGMEDTQYF	TGCGCCAGCAGCCAAGAAACCCGGGGGACTAGCGGGATGGAAGATACGCAGTATTTT
.	TRBJ2-2	TRBV18	TRBD2	CASSLSGANTGELFF	TGTGCCAGCTCACTTAGCGGGGCGAACACCGGGGAGCTGTTTTTT
.	TRBJ2-1	TRBV7-7	TRBD1	CASSSGQGAYNEQFF	TGTGCTAGCAGCTCTGGACAGGGTGCCTACAATGAGCAGTTCTTC
.	TRBJ1-2	TRBV10-3	.	CAISERQGNGYTF	TGTGCCATCAGTGAACGGCAGGGAAACGGCTACACCTTC
.	TRBJ1-2	TRBV4-1	.	CASSQDNQGPFYYGYTF	TGCGCCAGCAGCCAAGACAACCAGGGCCCCTTTTACTATGGCTACACCTTC
few	TRBJ1-4	TRBV6-1	TRBD1	CASSERTGEREKLFF	TGTGCCAGCAGTGAAAGGACAGGGGAGAGGGAAAAACTGTTTTTT
.	TRBJ2-1	TRBV6-5	TRBD2	CASSYGGLAGDEQFF	TGTGCCAGCAGTTACGGAGGACTAGCGGGAGATGAGCAGTTCTTC
.	TRBJ1-2	TRBV6-6	.	CASSYLTNYGYTF	TGTGCCAGCAGTTACCTTACTAACTATGGCTACACCTTC
.	TRBJ1-4	TRBV16	.	CASSQVRNEKLFF	TGTGCCAGCAGCCAAGTTCGTAATGAAAAACTGTTTTTT
.	TRBJ1-2	TRBV7-8	.	CASSYSANYGYTF	TGTGCCAGCAGCTATTCAGCTAACTATGGCTACACCTTC
many	TRBJ2-1	TRBV5-4	.	CASSLPPRQVGEQFF	TGTGCCAGCAGCTTACCTCCTAGACAGGTCGGGGAGCAGTTCTTC
.	TRBJ1-5	TRBV6-1	.	CASSEAGPQHF	TGTGCCAGCAGTGAAGCCGGGCCCCAGCATTTT
.	TRBJ2-2	TRBV27	TRBD1	CASKQGQGGTGELFF	TGTGCCAGCAAGCAGGGACAGGGTGGGACCGGGGAGCTGTTTTTT
few	TRBJ2-1	TRBV27	.	CASSSRGGGVSYNEQFF	TGTGCCAGCAGTTCCCGCGGAGGGGGCGTCTCCTACAATGAGCAGTTCTTC
.	TRBJ2-7	TRBV2	TRBD2	CASSELAGGSYEQYF	TGTGCCAGCAGTGAACTAGCGGGAGGGTCCTACGAGCAGTACTTC
.	TRBJ2-2	TRBV7-8	.	CASSPPRWQVVTGELFF	TGTGCCAGCAGCCCACCCCGCTGGCAGGTTGTCACCGGGGAGCTGTTTTTT
.	TRBJ1-1	TRBV19	.	CATSESGAWTWEAFF	TGTGCCACCTCGGAGTCAGGGGCGTGGACCTGGGAAGCTTTCTTT
few	TRBJ1-2	TRBV11-2	TRBD1	CASSRDRVPNYGYTF	TGTGCCAGCAGCCGCGACAGGGTACCCAACTATGGCTACACCTTC
.	TRBJ1-2	TRBV11-3	TRBD1	CASSGQGYGYTF	TGTGCCAGCAGCGGACAGGGATATGGCTACACCTTC
.	TRBJ2-7	TRBV5-5	.	CASSLAPRQGGEQYF	TGTGCCAGCAGCTTGGCCCCTAGGCAGGGCGGCGAGCAGTACTTC
.	TRBJ2-7	TRBV4-3	TRBD2	CASSQEGLAGYEQYF	TGCGCCAGCAGCCAAGAAGGCCTAGCGGGGTACGAGCAGTACTTC
.	TRBJ1-6	TRBV27	TRBD1	CASSFRSRTGTFYNSPLHF	TGTGCCAGCAGTTTTCGTTCTAGGACAGGGACCTTCTATAATTCACCCCTCCACTTT
.	TRBJ2-1	TRBV7-6	.	CASTHPGGGNEQFF	TGTGCCAGCACTCACCCAGGTGGGGGGAATGAGCAGTTCTTC
.	TRBJ2-1	TRBV6-4	TRBD1	CASSDWTGPNNEQFF	TGTGCCAGCAGTGATTGGACAGGCCCAAACAATGAGCAGTTCTTC
.	TRBJ2-1	TRBV4-3	TRBD2	CASSQMSGSAERLF	TGCGCCAGCAGCCAAATGAGCGGGAGTGCCGAGCGGCTCTTC
.	TRBJ2-7	TRBV7-2	.	CASSVTSLSYEQYF	TGTGCCAGCAGCGTGACTAGTTTGTCCTACGAGCAGTACTTC
.	TRBJ1-2	TRBV4-1	.	CASSQTGTGYTF	TGCGCCAGCAGCCAAACCGGGACAGGCTACACCTTC
.	TRBJ1-6	TRBV4-3	.	CASSQDLGVVALHF	TGCGCCAGCAGCCAAGATCTCGGGGTTGTGGCCCTCCACTTT
.	TRBJ2-1	TRBV2	.	CASSERTNEQFF	TGTGCCAGCAGTGAACGGACTAATGAGCAGTTCTTC
.	TRBJ1-2	TRBV6-5	.	CASSQTGPYGYTF	TGTGCCAGCAGCCAAACAGGGCCATATGGCTACACCTTC